This T cell receptor (beta chain) was captured in a study of CD8+ T cells in alopecia areata. The CDR3 has 16 residues. Deletions cut 3 bases from V and 3 bases from J, with 17 bases between. Germline CDR1 SGHTA, CDR2 FQGNSA. Study findings and constraints: A single nonresponder leaves the baseline CD8+ expansion link to response uncertain.

RNA was isolated and reverse transcribed to cDNA, the sequencing template. Assay: immunoSEQ multiplex PCR; the TCRdb copy retains only in-frame clones and omits some. The sample has 90,000 to 120,000 clones; around 84% are singletons. As regards this clone: Antigen unknown.

Treatment denoted: oral pan-JAK inhibitor, 5-10 mg twice daily. Alopecia areata patients gave lesional scalp punch biopsies and peripheral blood samples. This receptor was obtained from a human donor with alopecia areata. The sample was CD8+ T cells sorted from blood, taken at week 24, from a patient treated with tofacitinib. The chain is built from TRBV7-2 and TRBJ2-5; D unclear. The CDR3 DNA follows: TGTGCCAGCAGCTTCTGGATTGAAAGGGTAGAAGAGACCCAGTACTTC. It translates to CASSFWIERVEETQYF.